This TCR beta chain is drawn from a study of blood T cells in healthy people across ages. At the level of the study: About one barcoded beta molecule per two T cells came from capture by template switching.

A few counts support this clonotype. Its antigen is still unknown. In germline, CDR1 is MDHEN, CDR2 SYDVKM. V lost 4 bases, J lost 1 base, and 7 bases stayed unmatched. The CDR3 has 16 amino acids. A sample-barcoded 5' primer and a J-beta primer mix were used in a second PCR of roughly 6 to 12 cycles. The template-switch adaptor was a 5' adaptor with 12 random nucleotides. It tagged each cDNA molecule. MiXCR, run by TCRdb on the 5' RACE reads, gives a single entry per CDR3 protein. Among hundreds of thousands of distinct CDR3 sequences, roughly 50% were seen once, and the ten largest hold 25% to 35%. Overall study results and limits: With unsorted PBMCs, a conclusive comparison of naive versus antigen-experienced cells was not possible.

This sequence joins TRBV28 and TRBJ2-3; 8 bases match TRBD2. This clonotype was sampled from a woman in her fifties or sixties in good health. Sequenced sample: blood. This chain's CDR3 is CASSSPQAGGTDTQYF. Written as DNA, the CDR3 is TGTGCCAGCAGTTCCCCACAAGCGGGGGGCACAGATACGCAGTATTTT. The entire variable domain, with the rest obtained from reference TRBV28 and TRBJ2-3, is as follows: DVKVTQSSRYLVKRTGEKVFLECVQDMDHENMFWYRQDPGLGLRLIYFSYDVKMKEKGDIPEGYSVSREKKERFSLILESASTNQTSMYLCASSSPQAGGTDTQYFGPGTRLTVL.